This T cell receptor beta chain was profiled in a study of T-cell memory formation after mild COVID-19. Study information: Among the donors, TCR clusters were largely specific to each donor. Study-wide results and caveats: The finding that pre-infection memory included some responding clones suggested that cross-reactive memory joined. Mostly located in CM and EM were contracting CD4+ clones, with contracting CD8+ clones located in EMRA. Contracting clones, day 15 to 85, had balanced CD4/CD8, and later expanders favored CD4+.

Of note for this clonotype: Its antigen is undetermined.

The CDR3 has 17 residues. Trimming left V 1 base short and J 0 bases short, with 12 bases between. Germline loops: CDR1 MGHDK, CDR2 SYGVNS. TCRdb used MiXCR to reprocess the 5' RACE reads, holding one entry per CDR3 protein. The sample consists of some 210,000 distinct CDR3 sequences, about a sixth of them appearing once. The sequence was obtained from an adult woman who had mild COVID-19 (a few samples of this study predate the infection). Cell type and time point are not known. This sequence joins TRBV25-1 and TRBJ2-2; D is perhaps TRBD2 (6 bases). The sequenced material came from PBMCs or a T cell subset sorted from them (not recorded which). In DNA, the CDR3 is TGTGCCAGCAGTGAATTAGGAGGGCACGCGAACACCGGGGAGCTGTTTTTT. This gives the protein CASSELGGHANTGELFF. Combining the CDR3 with reference TRBV25-1 and TRBJ2-2 gives the whole variable domain EADIYQTPRYLVIGTGKKITLECSQTMGHDKMYWYQQDPGMELHLIHYSYGVNSTEKGDLSSESTVSRIRTEHFPLTLESARPSHTSQYLCASSELGGHANTGELFFGEGSRLTVL.